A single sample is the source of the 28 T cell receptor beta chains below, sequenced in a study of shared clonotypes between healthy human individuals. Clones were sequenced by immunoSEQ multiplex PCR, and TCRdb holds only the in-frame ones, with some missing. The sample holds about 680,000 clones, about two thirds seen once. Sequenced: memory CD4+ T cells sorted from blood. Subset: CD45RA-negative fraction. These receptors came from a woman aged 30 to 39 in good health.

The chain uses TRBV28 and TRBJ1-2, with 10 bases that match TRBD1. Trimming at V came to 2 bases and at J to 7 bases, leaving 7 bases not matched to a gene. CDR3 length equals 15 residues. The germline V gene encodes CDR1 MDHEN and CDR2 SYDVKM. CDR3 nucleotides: TGTGCCAGCAGTTTAGGTGACAGGGGGCTTGGTGGCTACACCTTC. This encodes CASSLGDRGLGGYTF.

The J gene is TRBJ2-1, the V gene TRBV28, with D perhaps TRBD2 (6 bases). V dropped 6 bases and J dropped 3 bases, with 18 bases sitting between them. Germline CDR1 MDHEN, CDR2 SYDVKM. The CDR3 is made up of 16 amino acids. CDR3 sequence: CASSVGGSLSYNEQFF. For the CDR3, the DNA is TGTGCCAGCAGCGTGGGGGGATCGTTGAGCTACAATGAGCAGTTCTTC.

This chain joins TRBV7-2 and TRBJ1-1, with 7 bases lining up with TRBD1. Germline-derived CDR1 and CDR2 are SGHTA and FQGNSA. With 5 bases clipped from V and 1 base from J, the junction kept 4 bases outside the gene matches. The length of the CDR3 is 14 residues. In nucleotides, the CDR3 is TGTGCCAGCAGCGTAAACAGGGGGAACACTGAAGCTTTCTTT. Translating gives CASSVNRGNTEAFF.

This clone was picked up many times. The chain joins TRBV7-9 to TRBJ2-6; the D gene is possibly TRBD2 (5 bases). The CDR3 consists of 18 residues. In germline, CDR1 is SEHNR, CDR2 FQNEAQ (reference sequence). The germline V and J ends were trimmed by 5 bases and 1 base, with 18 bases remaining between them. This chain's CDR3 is CASSQNSHGESGANVLTF. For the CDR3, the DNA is TGTGCCAGCAGCCAAAACAGTCACGGGGAATCTGGGGCCAACGTCCTGACTTTC.

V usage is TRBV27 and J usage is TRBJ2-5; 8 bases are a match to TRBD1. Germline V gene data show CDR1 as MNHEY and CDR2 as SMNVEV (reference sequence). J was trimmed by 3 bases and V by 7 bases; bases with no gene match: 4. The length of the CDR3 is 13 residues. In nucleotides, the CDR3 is TGTGCCAGCAAAGGGACAGGTAAAGAGACCCAGTACTTC. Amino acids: CASKGTGKETQYF.

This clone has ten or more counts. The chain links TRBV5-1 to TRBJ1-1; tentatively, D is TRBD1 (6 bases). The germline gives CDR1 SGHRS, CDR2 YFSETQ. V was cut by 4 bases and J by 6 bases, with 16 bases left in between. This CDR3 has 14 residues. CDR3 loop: CASSPQGGQPEAFF. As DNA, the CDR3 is TGCGCCAGCAGCCCGCAAGGGGGGCAGCCTGAAGCTTTCTTT.

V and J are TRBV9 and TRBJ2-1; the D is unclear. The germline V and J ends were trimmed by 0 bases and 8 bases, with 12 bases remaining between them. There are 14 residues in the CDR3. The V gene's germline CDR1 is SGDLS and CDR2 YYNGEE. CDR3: CASSVGGLSYEQFF. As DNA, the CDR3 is TGTGCCAGCAGCGTAGGAGGTTTGAGCTATGAGCAGTTCTTC.

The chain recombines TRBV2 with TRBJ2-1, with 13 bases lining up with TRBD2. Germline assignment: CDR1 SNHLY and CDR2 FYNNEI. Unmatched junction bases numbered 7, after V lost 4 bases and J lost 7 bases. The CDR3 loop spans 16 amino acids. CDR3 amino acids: CASSAGLAGRLNEQFF. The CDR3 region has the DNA TGTGCCAGCAGTGCGGGACTAGCGGGACGGTTGAATGAGCAGTTCTTC. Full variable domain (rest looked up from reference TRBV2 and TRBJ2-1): EPEVTQTPSHQVTQMGQEVILRCVPISNHLYFYWYRQILGQKVEFLVSFYNNEISEKSEIFDDQFSVERPDGSNFTLKIRSTKLEDSAMYFCASSAGLAGRLNEQFFGPGTRLTVL.

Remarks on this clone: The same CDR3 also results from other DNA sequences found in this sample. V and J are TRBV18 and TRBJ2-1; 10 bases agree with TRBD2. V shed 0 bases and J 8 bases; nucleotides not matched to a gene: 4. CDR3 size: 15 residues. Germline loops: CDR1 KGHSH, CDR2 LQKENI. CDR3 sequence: CASSPPLAGEDEQFF. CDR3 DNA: TGTGCCAGCTCACCACCCCTAGCGGGAGAGGATGAGCAGTTCTTC.

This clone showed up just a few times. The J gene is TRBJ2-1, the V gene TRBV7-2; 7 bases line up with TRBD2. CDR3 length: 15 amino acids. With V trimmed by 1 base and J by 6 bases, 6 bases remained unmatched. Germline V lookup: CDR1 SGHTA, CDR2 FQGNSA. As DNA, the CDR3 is TGTGCCAGCAGCTTAGATGCGGGAGCTCTCAATGAGCAGTTCTTC. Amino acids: CASSLDAGALNEQFF. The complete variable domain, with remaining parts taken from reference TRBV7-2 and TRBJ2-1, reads GAGVSQSPSNKVTEKGKDVELRCDPISGHTALYWYRQSLGQGLEFLIYFQGNSAPDKSGLPSDRFSAERTGGSVSTLTIQRTQQEDSAVYLCASSLDAGALNEQFFGPGTRLTVL.

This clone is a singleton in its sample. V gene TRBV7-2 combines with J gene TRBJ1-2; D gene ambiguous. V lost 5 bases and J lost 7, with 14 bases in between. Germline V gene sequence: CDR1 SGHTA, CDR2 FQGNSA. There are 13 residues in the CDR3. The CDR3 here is CASSPLPGGGYTF. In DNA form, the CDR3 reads TGTGCCAGCAGCCCTCTCCCGGGAGGTGGCTACACCTTC.

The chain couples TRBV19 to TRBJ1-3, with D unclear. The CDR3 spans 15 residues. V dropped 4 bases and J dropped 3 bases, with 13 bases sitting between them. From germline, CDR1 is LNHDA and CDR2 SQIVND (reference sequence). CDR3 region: CASSRGEYFGNTIYF. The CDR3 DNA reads TGTGCCAGTAGTAGAGGAGAGTACTTTGGAAACACCATATATTTT.

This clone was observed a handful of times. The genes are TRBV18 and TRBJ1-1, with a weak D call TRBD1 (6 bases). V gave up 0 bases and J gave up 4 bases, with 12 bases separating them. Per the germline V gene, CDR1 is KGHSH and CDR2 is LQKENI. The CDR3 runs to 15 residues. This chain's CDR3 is CASSPPSGASTEAFF. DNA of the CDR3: TGTGCCAGCTCACCACCGTCGGGGGCGAGCACTGAAGCTTTCTTT.

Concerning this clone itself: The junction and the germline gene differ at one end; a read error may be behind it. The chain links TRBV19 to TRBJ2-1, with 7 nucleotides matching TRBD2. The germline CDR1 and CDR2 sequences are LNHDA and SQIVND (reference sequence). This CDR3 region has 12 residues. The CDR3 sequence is CASSIRGRGIIF. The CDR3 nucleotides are TGTGCCAGTAGTATTCGCGGGAGAGGGATAATCTTC. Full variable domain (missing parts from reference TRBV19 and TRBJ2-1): DGGITQSPKYLFRKEGQNVTLSCEQNLNHDAMYWYRQDPGQGLRLIYYSQIVNDFQKGDIAEGYSVSREKKESFPLTVTSAQKNPTAFYLCASSIRGRGIIFGPGTRLTVL.

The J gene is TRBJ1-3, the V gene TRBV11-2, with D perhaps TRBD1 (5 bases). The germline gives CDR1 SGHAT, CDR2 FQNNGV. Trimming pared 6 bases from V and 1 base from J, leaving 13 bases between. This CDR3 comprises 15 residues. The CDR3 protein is CASRPDGASGNTIYF. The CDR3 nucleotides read TGTGCCAGCAGACCCGACGGGGCGTCTGGAAACACCATATATTTT.

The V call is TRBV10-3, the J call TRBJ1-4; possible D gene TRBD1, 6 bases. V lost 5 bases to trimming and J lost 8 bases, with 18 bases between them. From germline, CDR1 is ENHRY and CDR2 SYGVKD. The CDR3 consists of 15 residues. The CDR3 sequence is CAISKEQGSGEKLFF. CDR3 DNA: TGTGCCATCAGTAAAGAACAGGGTTCAGGGGAAAAACTGTTTTTT.

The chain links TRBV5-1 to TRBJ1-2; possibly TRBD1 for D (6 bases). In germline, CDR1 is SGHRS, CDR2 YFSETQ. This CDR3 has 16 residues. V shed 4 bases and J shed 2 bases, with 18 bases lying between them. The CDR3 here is CASSPGGAQGNYGYTF. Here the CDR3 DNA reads TGCGCCAGCAGCCCGGGTGGGGCACAGGGCAACTATGGCTACACCTTC.

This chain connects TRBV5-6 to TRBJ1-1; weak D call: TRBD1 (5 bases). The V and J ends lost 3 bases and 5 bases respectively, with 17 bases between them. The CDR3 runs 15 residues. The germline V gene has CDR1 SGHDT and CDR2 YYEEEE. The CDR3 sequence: CASSWVVGVYTEAFF. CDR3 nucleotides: TGTGCCAGCAGCTGGGTCGTGGGGGTATATACTGAAGCTTTCTTT. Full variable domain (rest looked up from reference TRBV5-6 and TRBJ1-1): DAGVTQSPTHLIKTRGQQVTLRCSPKSGHDTVSWYQQALGQGPQFIFQYYEEEERQRGNFPDRFSGHQFPNYSSELNVNALLLGDSALYLCASSWVVGVYTEAFFGQGTRLTVV.

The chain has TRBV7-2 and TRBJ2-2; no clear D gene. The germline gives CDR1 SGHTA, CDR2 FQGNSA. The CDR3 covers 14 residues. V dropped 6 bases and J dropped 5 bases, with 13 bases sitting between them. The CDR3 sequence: CASSLVKGTGELFF. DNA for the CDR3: TGTGCCAGCAGTCTCGTCAAAGGGACCGGGGAGCTGTTTTTT.

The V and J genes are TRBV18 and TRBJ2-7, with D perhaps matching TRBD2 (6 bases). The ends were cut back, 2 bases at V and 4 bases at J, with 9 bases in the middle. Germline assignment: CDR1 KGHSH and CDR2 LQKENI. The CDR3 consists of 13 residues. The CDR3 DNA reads TGTGCCAGCTCACCAACCGGAGGGTACGAGCAGTACTTC. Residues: CASSPTGGYEQYF. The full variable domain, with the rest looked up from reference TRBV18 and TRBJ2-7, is NAGVMQNPRHLVRRRGQEARLRCSPMKGHSHVYWYRQLPEEGLKFMVYLQKENIIDESGMPKERFSAEFPKEGPSILRIQQVVRGDSAAYFCASSPTGGYEQYFGPGTRLTVT.

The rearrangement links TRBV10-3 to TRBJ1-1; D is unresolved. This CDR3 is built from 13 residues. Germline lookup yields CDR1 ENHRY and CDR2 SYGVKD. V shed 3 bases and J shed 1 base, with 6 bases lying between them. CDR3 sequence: CAISDDKNTEAFF. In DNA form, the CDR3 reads TGTGCCATCAGTGACGATAAGAACACTGAAGCTTTCTTT.

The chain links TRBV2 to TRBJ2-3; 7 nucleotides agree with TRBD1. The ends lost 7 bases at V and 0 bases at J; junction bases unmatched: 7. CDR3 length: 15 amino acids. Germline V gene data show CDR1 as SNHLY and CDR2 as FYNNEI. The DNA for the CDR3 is TGTGCCAGCAATCCCAGACAGGGTAGCACAGATACGCAGTATTTT. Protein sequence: CASNPRQGSTDTQYF.

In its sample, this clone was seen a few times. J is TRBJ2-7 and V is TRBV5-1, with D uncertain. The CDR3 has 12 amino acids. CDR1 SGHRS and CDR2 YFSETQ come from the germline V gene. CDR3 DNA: TGCTCCCGCCCGCCCGGGTCCTACGAGCAGTACTTC. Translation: CSRPPGSYEQYF.

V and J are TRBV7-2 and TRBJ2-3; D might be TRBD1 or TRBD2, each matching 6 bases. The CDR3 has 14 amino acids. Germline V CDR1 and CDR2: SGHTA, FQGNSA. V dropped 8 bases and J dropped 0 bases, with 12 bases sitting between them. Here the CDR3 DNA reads TGTGCCAGCCGGAGGGGGTTGAGCACAGATACGCAGTATTTT. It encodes CASRRGLSTDTQYF. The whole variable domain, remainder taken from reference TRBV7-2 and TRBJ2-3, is GAGVSQSPSNKVTEKGKDVELRCDPISGHTALYWYRQSLGQGLEFLIYFQGNSAPDKSGLPSDRFSAERTGGSVSTLTIQRTQQEDSAVYLCASRRGLSTDTQYFGPGTRLTVL.

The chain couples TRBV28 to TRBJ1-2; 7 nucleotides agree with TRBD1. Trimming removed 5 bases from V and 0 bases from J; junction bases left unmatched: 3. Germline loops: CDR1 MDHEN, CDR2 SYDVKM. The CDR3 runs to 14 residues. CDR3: CASSPGTANYGYTF. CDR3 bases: TGTGCCAGCAGTCCGGGGACAGCTAACTATGGCTACACCTTC.

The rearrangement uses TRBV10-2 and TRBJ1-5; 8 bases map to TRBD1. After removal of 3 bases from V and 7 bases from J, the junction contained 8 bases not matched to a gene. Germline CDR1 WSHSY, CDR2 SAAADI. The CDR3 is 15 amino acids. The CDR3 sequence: CASSDGQGASQPQHF. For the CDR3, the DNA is TGCGCCAGCAGTGACGGTCAGGGGGCGAGCCAGCCCCAGCATTTT.

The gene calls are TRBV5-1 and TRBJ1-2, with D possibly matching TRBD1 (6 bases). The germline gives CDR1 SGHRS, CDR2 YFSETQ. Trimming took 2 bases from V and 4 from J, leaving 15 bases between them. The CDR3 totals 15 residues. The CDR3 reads CASSFRDTVLYGYTF. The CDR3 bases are TGCGCCAGCAGCTTCCGGGACACTGTCCTCTATGGCTACACCTTC.

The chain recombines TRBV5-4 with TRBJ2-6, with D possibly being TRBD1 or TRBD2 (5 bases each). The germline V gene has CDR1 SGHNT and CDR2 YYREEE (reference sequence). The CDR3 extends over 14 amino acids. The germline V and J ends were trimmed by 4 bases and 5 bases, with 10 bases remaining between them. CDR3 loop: CASSERDRANVLTF. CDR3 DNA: TGTGCCAGCAGCGAGAGGGACCGGGCCAACGTCCTGACTTTC.